The following is a TCR beta chain sequence with its context. Its antigen is not known. The record originates from a study of shared clonotypes between healthy human individuals. The DNA input per sorted-subset replicate PCR was 150 to 200 ng, corresponding to some 27,000 T cell genomes. This table comes from immunoSEQ multiplex PCR, and its TCRdb copy is limited to in-frame clones, with some not included. Of 950,000 to 1,300,000 clones in the sample, roughly 75% were seen once. The investigators split CD4+ cells into a CD45RA+ naive subset and a CD45RA-negative memory subset. The CDR3 is 17 residues long. The V gene end was trimmed by 2 bases and the J gene end by 6 bases; junction bases not matched to a gene: 11. Germline V CDR1 and CDR2: MNHNS, SASEGT. Study-wide findings and caveats: The low donor count limited represented genetic and exposure-history diversity. When compared with the clonotypes that were shared by all four sorted-subset donors, the non-shared clonotypes turned out to have lower generation probabilities.

The sequence came from a man younger than 35 in good health. V is TRBV6-1 and J is TRBJ2-4; 9 nucleotides match TRBD1. Sequencing was performed on memory CD4+ T cells sorted from blood. The subset here: CD45RA-negative fraction. As DNA, the CDR3 is TGTGCCAGCAGTGAAAAACCACAGGGGGCGGTAGGAAACATTCAGTACTTC. Amino acid sequence: CASSEKPQGAVGNIQYF.